This is a list of T cell receptor beta chains from one sample in a study of T cells in narcolepsy. Using immunoSEQ multiplex PCR, the repertoire was profiled, and TCRdb retains in-frame clones only, with some absent. The sample has 15,000 to 20,000 clones; just over 85% are singletons. The specimen was memory (CD45RA-) CD4+ T cells from blood. The receptors shown here come from a human donor in good health. Each CDR3 is given with its conserved first and last residue. Each record gives: D gene, V gene, clone size, CDR3 length, J gene, CDR3 protein, CDR3 DNA. The D gene is left open where the match is weak. Clone size is given for some rows only: seen once, a few or many times, or a class if the clone is expanded.

NA	TRBV11-2	NA	16	TRBJ2-7	CASSLKGGGNSYEQYF	TGTGCCAGCAGCTTAAAGGGAGGCGGGAACTCCTACGAGCAGTACTTC
TRBD2	TRBV7-8	few	18	TRBJ2-7	CASSLASGLAGGRNEQYF	TGTGCCAGCAGCTTAGCGTCAGGGCTAGCGGGAGGCCGAAACGAGCAGTACTTC
NA	TRBV18	NA	12	TRBJ2-7	CASSPGAYEQYF	TGTGCCAGCTCACCGGGGGCCTACGAGCAGTACTTC
NA	TRBV19	NA	15	TRBJ1-1	CASSRYSGTNTEAFF	TGTGCCAGTAGTCGGTATTCGGGGACGAACACTGAAGCTTTCTTT
NA	TRBV7-9	NA	12	TRBJ2-2	CASSFSTGELFF	TGTGCCAGCAGCTTTTCTACCGGGGAGCTGTTTTTT
NA	TRBV27	NA	14	TRBJ1-5	CASSFSGFDQPQHF	TGTGCCAGCAGTTTTAGCGGGTTCGATCAGCCCCAGCATTTT
TRBD1	TRBV7-8	once	15	TRBJ2-2	CASSPRTGGTGELFF	TGTGCCAGCAGCCCTCGGACAGGGGGAACCGGGGAGCTGTTTTTT
NA	TRBV7-2	NA	16	TRBJ1-3	CASSRNAVGSGNTIYF	TGTGCCAGCAGCCGCAACGCGGTGGGTTCTGGAAACACCATATATTTT
TRBD1	TRBV6-1	NA	15	TRBJ2-7	CASDRGKVKISEQYF	TGTGCCAGTGACAGGGGTAAGGTTAAGATCTCCGAGCAGTACTTC
TRBD1	TRBV5-1	NA	16	TRBJ2-2	CASSLAGDRVTGELFF	TGCGCCAGCAGCTTGGCCGGGGACAGGGTCACCGGGGAGCTGTTTTTT
TRBD2	TRBV5-1	NA	21	TRBJ2-2	CASSPARETRLAGGSTGELFF	TGCGCCAGCAGCCCCGCCCGGGAAACAAGACTAGCGGGAGGCTCCACCGGGGAGCTGTTTTTT
NA	TRBV5-5	NA	11	TRBJ1-3	CASSFSGTIYF	TGTGCCAGCAGCTTTTCGGGCACCATATATTTT
NA	TRBV29-1	NA	12	TRBJ1-1	CSARWGETEAFF	TGCAGCGCCCGGTGGGGGGAGACTGAAGCTTTCTTT
TRBD1	TRBV30	NA	13	TRBJ2-5	CAWSTGVGETQYF	TGTGCCTGGAGTACAGGGGTCGGGGAGACCCAGTACTTC
NA	TRBV19	NA	15	TRBJ2-7	CASSEVRGGVYEQYF	TGTGCCAGTAGCGAGGTTCGGGGCGGTGTCTACGAGCAGTACTTC
NA	TRBV11-3	NA	16	TRBJ2-7	CASSLDSQPWVSEQYF	TGTGCCAGCAGCTTAGATTCGCAGCCCTGGGTCAGCGAGCAGTACTTC
NA	TRBV9	NA	17	TRBJ2-6	CASSVFDGISGANVLTF	TGTGCCAGCAGCGTATTTGACGGGATCTCTGGGGCCAACGTCCTGACTTTC
NA	TRBV6-5	few	15	TRBJ1-1	CASSYYGGPNTEAFF	TGTGCCAGCAGTTACTATGGGGGACCGAACACTGAAGCTTTCTTT
NA	TRBV27	NA	14	TRBJ2-7	CASSLSGRSYEQYF	TGTGCCAGCAGTTTATCCGGACGCTCCTACGAGCAGTACTTC
NA	TRBV5-1	NA	12	TRBJ1-1	CASSLDYSEAFF	TGCGCCAGCAGCTTGGACTACAGTGAAGCTTTCTTT
NA	TRBV2	few	14	TRBJ2-5	CASSGFTRGETQYF	TGTGCCAGCTCGGGGTTTACCCGTGGGGAGACCCAGTACTTC
NA	TRBV30	NA	17	TRBJ2-1	CAWSTPTFSAIHNEQFF	TGTGCCTGGAGTACCCCGACTTTTTCCGCCATCCACAATGAGCAGTTCTTC
NA	TRBV19	medium-sized	13	TRBJ1-1	CASSMSQNLGAFF	TGTGCCAGTAGTATGAGTCAGAACCTGGGGGCTTTCTTT
NA	TRBV4-3	once	13	TRBJ1-5	CASSQDLLQPQHF	TGCGCCAGCAGCCAAGATTTACTTCAGCCCCAGCATTTT
TRBD1	TRBV5-1	NA	14	TRBJ1-1	CASSLVGSGQEAFF	TGCGCCAGCAGCTTGGTCGGATCGGGACAGGAAGCTTTCTTT
NA	TRBV11-2	NA	14	TRBJ2-5	CASSSSGFQETQYF	TGTGCCAGCAGCTCTTCGGGGTTCCAAGAGACCCAGTACTTC
NA	TRBV7-2	NA	14	TRBJ2-7	CASSLGPYDYEQYF	TGTGCCAGCAGCCTGGGACCTTACGACTACGAGCAGTACTTC
NA	TRBV27	NA	14	TRBJ1-6	CASSFRNLRSPLHF	TGTGCCAGCAGTTTCCGGAATTTGCGTTCACCCCTCCACTTT
NA	TRBV10-3	few	14	TRBJ1-1	CAIMTPGQNTEAFF	TGTGCCATCATGACCCCGGGTCAGAACACTGAAGCTTTCTTT
NA	TRBV7-9	NA	14	TRBJ1-3	CASSLLAGGNTIYF	TGTGCCAGCAGCTTATTGGCAGGGGGAAACACCATATATTTT
NA	TRBV7-9	NA	13	TRBJ1-4	CATNREANEKLFF	TGTGCCACCAACAGGGAGGCTAATGAAAAACTGTTTTTT
TRBD2	TRBV7-9	NA	15	TRBJ2-3	CASSLTSGGADTQYF	TGTGCCAGCAGCTTAACTAGCGGGGGGGCAGATACGCAGTATTTT
TRBD2	TRBV7-8	NA	18	TRBJ2-1	CASSLGYRAGGLRNEQFF	TGTGCCAGCAGCTTAGGTTATAGAGCGGGAGGGCTCCGCAATGAGCAGTTCTTC
TRBD2	TRBV5-4	NA	19	TRBJ2-1	CASSYSLASGMDPYNEQFF	TGTGCCAGCAGCTACAGCCTGGCTAGCGGGATGGATCCCTACAATGAGCAGTTCTTC
TRBD2	TRBV7-8	NA	16	TRBJ2-1	CASSARTSGRWNEQFF	TGTGCCAGCAGCGCACGGACTAGCGGGAGATGGAATGAGCAGTTCTTC
TRBD2	TRBV6-6	NA	13	TRBJ2-7	CASRLAGTREQYF	TGTGCCAGCAGACTAGCGGGAACAAGGGAGCAGTACTTC
TRBD1	TRBV6-1	NA	13	TRBJ2-7	CASSKQGSGEQYF	TGTGCCAGCAGTAAACAGGGGTCGGGGGAGCAGTACTTC
NA	TRBV5-1	NA	15	TRBJ1-6	CASSLPRDNNSPLHF	TGCGCCAGCAGCTTGCCAAGGGACAATAATTCACCCCTCCACTTT